This T cell receptor (beta chain) was recovered during a study of graft-versus-host responses after intestinal transplantation. Study-wide context: Recipients across the board were started on anti-thymocyte globulin induction, then kept on tacrolimus and steroids for two to three years.

Method: immunoSEQ multiplex PCR; TCRdb's copy keeps in-frame clones and lacks some. The sample holds 11,000 or so clones, approximately 89% seen once. Time point of the sample: postoperative day 105 after intestinal transplantation (dayNNNN = postoperative day). Study-wide findings and caveats: Detection of GvH clones occurred in recipient marrow, and some had their first appearance in ileum or blood.

To note about this clone: Its antigen is not known.

Germline-derived CDR1 and CDR2 are MGHRA and YSYEKL. The CDR3 spans 15 residues. V was pared by 3 bases and J by 4 bases, with 15 bases between. The sample here was PBMCs, taken 105 days after intestinal transplantation. The receptor was isolated from a human patient who received an intestinal transplant, so some T cells may come from the graft donor. The rearrangement joins TRBV4-1 to TRBJ1-2; tentative D call: TRBD1 (6 bases). DNA for the CDR3: TGCGCCAGCAGCCACCTGGGAAAGGGGGGCTATGGCTACACCTTC. Encoded protein: CASSHLGKGGYGYTF.